This T cell receptor beta chain is from a study of shared clonotypes between healthy human individuals. This clone turned up a few times. Germline-derived CDR1 and CDR2 are SNHLY and FYNNEI. Trimming removed 5 bases at V and 3 bases at J, with 8 bases between. The length of the CDR3 is 12 residues. Assay execution proceeded at the deep level. Sequencing was performed with immunoSEQ multiplex PCR; in TCRdb, only in-frame clones are kept and a portion is missing. Of approximately 2.5 million clones in the sample, approximately 93% were seen once. The receptor comes from a young man in good health. Some clones in this sample may be carry-over from other donors' samples. The specimen was naive CD4+ T cells from PBMCs. Indicated subset: CD45RA+ positively selected. The rearrangement uses TRBV2 and TRBJ2-7; tentatively, D is TRBD2 (6 bases). The CDR3 region has the DNA TGTGCCAGCAGTCGGACTAACTACGAGCAGTACTTC. Translated, it gives CASSRTNYEQYF.